This T cell receptor (beta chain) was retrieved from a study of technical replicates of blood from several donors. The assay was immunoSEQ multiplex PCR, and TCRdb's table has in-frame clones only and misses some. The sample lists around 56,000 clones; about 95% were seen once. V was trimmed by 4 bases and J by 2 bases, leaving 12 bases between them. The CDR3 has 14 amino acids. Germline CDR1 and CDR2: ENHRY and SYGVKD. The sequencing sample was made of PBMCs. The clonotype comes from a human donor in good health. Some clones in this sample may be carry-over from other donors' samples. The chain joins TRBV10-3 to TRBJ2-7; perhaps TRBD1 as D (6 bases). CDR3 in DNA: TGTGCCATCAGTGGTTCGGCAGGGGCCTACGAGCAGTACTTC. Its protein is CAISGSAGAYEQYF.